This is a list of T cell receptor beta chains from one sample in a study of T cell responses to AZD1222 COVID-19 vaccine. The table came from immunoSEQ multiplex PCR; TCRdb's copy has only in-frame clones and leaves some out. The profile covers about 110,000 clones, with more than 75% appearing a single time and around 9.1% taken by the ten largest. Material: peripheral blood, obtained on day 0 of AZD1222 vaccination. All receptors derive from an adult in good health. Each CDR3 is given with its conserved first and last residue. D genes are given only for firm matches. Clone size appears in some rows only: once, few, many, or a class for an expanded clone.

clone_size: .; v_call: TRBV28; d_call: TRBD1; j_call: TRBJ1-4; cdr3_nt: TGTGCCAGCAGTGCAGGGGGCGCAACTAATGAAAAACTGTTTTTT; cdr3_aa: CASSAGGATNEKLFF
clone_size: .; v_call: TRBV3-1/TRBV3-2; d_call: TRBD2; j_call: TRBJ2-1; cdr3_nt: TGTGCCAGCAGCCAAGATATAGCGGGAGGAAATGAGCAGTTCTTC; cdr3_aa: CASSQDIAGGNEQFF
clone_size: .; v_call: TRBV14; d_call: .; j_call: TRBJ1-3; cdr3_nt: TGTGCCAGCAGCCAAGATGTTGGGGGAACCATATATTTT; cdr3_aa: CASSQDVGGTIYF
clone_size: .; v_call: TRBV7-2; d_call: .; j_call: TRBJ2-1; cdr3_nt: TGTGCCAGCAGTCAGGGACGTTACAATGAGCAGTTCTTC; cdr3_aa: CASSQGRYNEQFF
clone_size: .; v_call: TRBV10-3; d_call: TRBD1; j_call: TRBJ2-5; cdr3_nt: TGTGCCATCAGGACAGGGGGCGTAGAGACCCAGTACTTC; cdr3_aa: CAIRTGGVETQYF
clone_size: .; v_call: TRBV28; d_call: .; j_call: TRBJ1-1; cdr3_nt: TGTGCCAGCAGTTTTTTCGATTCGGGAGAAGCTTTCTTT; cdr3_aa: CASSFFDSGEAFF
clone_size: few; v_call: TRBV7-9; d_call: TRBD1; j_call: TRBJ2-2; cdr3_nt: TGTGCCAGCAGCCTGGGGACAGGGGACACCGGGGAGCTGTTTTTT; cdr3_aa: CASSLGTGDTGELFF
clone_size: .; v_call: TRBV2; d_call: .; j_call: TRBJ2-7; cdr3_nt: TGTGCCAGCAGTGAAGGGTTCGGGGTATACGAGCAGTACTTC; cdr3_aa: CASSEGFGVYEQYF
clone_size: .; v_call: TRBV9; d_call: TRBD1; j_call: TRBJ1-4; cdr3_nt: TGTGCCAGCAGCGGAGGACAGGGAAGGAGCGAAAAACTGTTTTTT; cdr3_aa: CASSGGQGRSEKLFF
clone_size: .; v_call: TRBV6-5; d_call: TRBD1; j_call: TRBJ2-3; cdr3_nt: TGTGCCAGCAGGGCGGGGCAGGGGGCCTCAGATACGCAGTATTTT; cdr3_aa: CASRAGQGASDTQYF
clone_size: .; v_call: TRBV9; d_call: .; j_call: TRBJ2-1; cdr3_nt: TGTGCCAGCTCCGCGATTGGGGCCAGAAGTCGCAATGAGCAGTTCTTC; cdr3_aa: CASSAIGARSRNEQFF
clone_size: .; v_call: TRBV11-2; d_call: .; j_call: TRBJ1-2; cdr3_nt: TGTGCCAGCAGCTTAGGGGTTACCAGGGTCGATGGCTACACCTTC; cdr3_aa: CASSLGVTRVDGYTF
clone_size: once; v_call: TRBV19; d_call: .; j_call: TRBJ2-2; cdr3_nt: TGTGCCAGTCAAGAGAACACCGGGGAGCTGTTTTTT; cdr3_aa: CASQENTGELFF
clone_size: .; v_call: TRBV2; d_call: .; j_call: TRBJ1-4; cdr3_nt: TGTGCCATCGACCAGGGTCGGGGAAATGAAAAACTGTTTTTT; cdr3_aa: CAIDQGRGNEKLFF
clone_size: .; v_call: TRBV13; d_call: .; j_call: TRBJ1-3; cdr3_nt: TGTGCCAGCAGCTTAGTGGGAAACACCATATATTTT; cdr3_aa: CASSLVGNTIYF
clone_size: .; v_call: TRBV10-2; d_call: .; j_call: TRBJ1-1; cdr3_nt: TGCGCCAGCAGTCTGATGTCCACTGAAGCTTTCTTT; cdr3_aa: CASSLMSTEAFF
clone_size: .; v_call: TRBV19; d_call: TRBD1; j_call: TRBJ1-4; cdr3_nt: TGTGCCAGTAGTATGGGAGGGGGCGGCGAAAAACTGTTTTTT; cdr3_aa: CASSMGGGGEKLFF
clone_size: .; v_call: TRBV19; d_call: .; j_call: TRBJ1-4; cdr3_nt: TGTGCCAGTATGCCGCAGGGTTTTGAAAAACTGTTTTTT; cdr3_aa: CASMPQGFEKLFF
clone_size: .; v_call: TRBV3-1/TRBV3-2; d_call: .; j_call: TRBJ2-5; cdr3_nt: TGTGCCAGCAGAAACGACAGTCTGGAGACCCAGTACTTC; cdr3_aa: CASRNDSLETQYF
clone_size: .; v_call: TRBV5-8; d_call: TRBD1; j_call: TRBJ2-2; cdr3_nt: TGTGCCAGCAGTTGGACAGGGCCAAACACCGGGGAGCTGTTTTTT; cdr3_aa: CASSWTGPNTGELFF
clone_size: few; v_call: TRBV29-1; d_call: TRBD1; j_call: TRBJ2-7; cdr3_nt: TGCAGCGCCGGGGACAGTTACACCTACGAGCAGTACTTC; cdr3_aa: CSAGDSYTYEQYF
clone_size: .; v_call: TRBV5-1; d_call: .; j_call: TRBJ2-1; cdr3_nt: TGCGCCAGCAGCCCGGACGTGAGCTCCTACAATGAGCAGTTCTTC; cdr3_aa: CASSPDVSSYNEQFF
clone_size: once; v_call: TRBV28; d_call: .; j_call: TRBJ1-2; cdr3_nt: TGTGCCAGCAGTTTGAGAGGGCTCGGCTATGGCTACACCTTC; cdr3_aa: CASSLRGLGYGYTF
clone_size: .; v_call: TRBV6-5; d_call: TRBD2; j_call: TRBJ2-7; cdr3_nt: TGTGCCAGCAGTTACTCCCGACTAGCCTACTACGAGCAGTACTTC; cdr3_aa: CASSYSRLAYYEQYF
clone_size: .; v_call: TRBV3-1/TRBV3-2; d_call: .; j_call: TRBJ1-3; cdr3_nt: TGTGCCAGCAGCCAGGGGGGACAACCCTCTGGAAACACCATATATTTT; cdr3_aa: CASSQGGQPSGNTIYF
clone_size: .; v_call: TRBV2; d_call: .; j_call: TRBJ2-7; cdr3_nt: TGTGCCAGCAACCCCGGGGGCTCCTACGAGCAGTACTTC; cdr3_aa: CASNPGGSYEQYF
clone_size: .; v_call: TRBV19; d_call: TRBD1; j_call: TRBJ2-2; cdr3_nt: TGTGCCAGTAGTATAGAGGACAGGGCAGGCAACACCGGGGAGCTGTTTTTT; cdr3_aa: CASSIEDRAGNTGELFF
clone_size: few; v_call: TRBV20-1; d_call: .; j_call: TRBJ2-2; cdr3_nt: TGCAGTGCTAGTACTAGCTACACCGGGGAGCTGTTTTTT; cdr3_aa: CSASTSYTGELFF
clone_size: .; v_call: TRBV27; d_call: TRBD2; j_call: TRBJ2-3; cdr3_nt: TGTGCCAGCAGGTGGACTAGCGGGAGGGTGGCAGATACGCAGTATTTT; cdr3_aa: CASRWTSGRVADTQYF
clone_size: .; v_call: TRBV7-6; d_call: TRBD1; j_call: TRBJ1-2; cdr3_nt: TGTGCCAGCAGCACCGGGACAGGGGGCCCCTATGGCTACACCTTC; cdr3_aa: CASSTGTGGPYGYTF
clone_size: .; v_call: TRBV28; d_call: .; j_call: TRBJ1-1; cdr3_nt: TGTGCCAGCACACAAGGGGTTTTTGAAGCTTTCTTT; cdr3_aa: CASTQGVFEAFF
clone_size: once; v_call: TRBV6-5; d_call: TRBD1; j_call: TRBJ2-5; cdr3_nt: TGTGCCAGCAGTTACCAGACAGGGGAGGAGACCCAGTACTTC; cdr3_aa: CASSYQTGEETQYF
clone_size: .; v_call: TRBV6-1; d_call: .; j_call: TRBJ2-1; cdr3_nt: TGTGCCAGCAGTGAAGCTGGGGGCAATGAGCAGTTCTTC; cdr3_aa: CASSEAGGNEQFF
clone_size: .; v_call: TRBV24-1; d_call: .; j_call: TRBJ2-3; cdr3_nt: TGTGCCACCAGTGAATCAGCTAGCTTTGGAGCAGATACGCAGTATTTT; cdr3_aa: CATSESASFGADTQYF
clone_size: .; v_call: TRBV29-1; d_call: TRBD2; j_call: TRBJ2-1; cdr3_nt: TGCAGCGTTCAAAGCGGGACTTACGATGAGCAGTTCTTC; cdr3_aa: CSVQSGTYDEQFF
clone_size: .; v_call: TRBV3-1/TRBV3-2; d_call: .; j_call: TRBJ2-3; cdr3_nt: TGTGCCAGCAGCCAAGATCGTGGCGGAGGCGCAGATACGCAGTATTTT; cdr3_aa: CASSQDRGGGADTQYF
clone_size: .; v_call: TRBV28; d_call: TRBD2; j_call: TRBJ2-1; cdr3_nt: TGTGCCAGCACGTCTAGCGGGAGGAATGAGCAGTTCTTC; cdr3_aa: CASTSSGRNEQFF
clone_size: .; v_call: TRBV5-1; d_call: TRBD1; j_call: TRBJ2-2; cdr3_nt: TGCGCCAGCAGTCCCGGGACAGACCTCACCGGGGAGCTGTTTTTT; cdr3_aa: CASSPGTDLTGELFF
clone_size: once; v_call: TRBV6-5; d_call: .; j_call: TRBJ1-6; cdr3_nt: TGTGCCAGCAGTACCCGGACCCTAGAGAGGTCACCCCTCCACTTT; cdr3_aa: CASSTRTLERSPLHF
clone_size: .; v_call: TRBV3-1/TRBV3-2; d_call: TRBD2; j_call: TRBJ2-3; cdr3_nt: TGTGCCAGCAGCCTTCAAGATGGCCTAGCGGGGCCCGGGGATACGCAGTATTTT; cdr3_aa: CASSLQDGLAGPGDTQYF